This T cell receptor (beta chain) derives from a study of blood T cells in healthy people across ages. Study conclusions and caveats: Diversity of TCR beta correlated strongly with naive T cell percentage.

Comment on this clonotype: What it binds is unknown. Its ends do not fully match the called genes, so a read error is possible.

Then a second PCR, running about 6 to 12 cycles, was carried out with a sample-barcoded 5' primer and a J-beta primer mix. Every cDNA was tagged by a template-switch adaptor with 12 random nucleotides. TCRdb independently ran MiXCR on the 5' RACE reads; one entry per CDR3 protein. Altogether some 1,800,000 distinct CDR3 sequences are present, 35% to 50% being singletons, with the ten largest covering 23%. The CDR3 runs 13 residues. Germline CDR1 reads DFQATT; CDR2 reads SNEGSKA (reference sequence). The specimen sequenced was blood. The chain recombines TRBV20-1 with TRBJ1-5; no definite D call. The sequence was obtained from a human donor in good health. CDR3 residues: CSAGDFRNQPQHF. CDR3 sequence (DNA): TGCAGTGCTGGAGATTTCAGGAATCAGCCCCAGCATTTT.